Below are 25 T cell receptor beta chains sequenced from a single sample in a study of a mutant IDH1 vaccine in newly diagnosed glioma (dated by TCRdb to the early 2020s). Libraries were built with the immunoSEQ multiplex PCR assay. As stored in TCRdb, this immuneACCESS dataset retains in-frame rearrangements with V and J assigned. A fraction of the clones does not appear; measured against another copy, unresolved V genes explain less than half of the discrepancy, and the remainder lacks a known reason. Here the sample has over 45,000 clones; about three quarters occur a single time. Together, the top ten hold 9.5% to 15% of the sample. These TCRs are of unknown antigen specificity. The time point label on this specimen signifies: week 35, safety follow-up. Each vaccine dose was 300 ug of a 20-mer mutant IDH1 peptide in Montanide, given subcutaneously with topical imiquimod. The sequencing here drew on PBMCs, taken from a glioma patient whose treatment included an IDH1 peptide vaccine. The receptor source for this set is a man aged 35-49 years with glioma.

V and J are TRBV2 and TRBJ2-2, with 7 bases identical to TRBD2. CDR1 and CDR2 from the germline V gene are SNHLY and FYNNEI. This CDR3 is 15 amino acids long. The V and J ends lost 6 bases and 3 bases, in that order; junction bases with no gene match: 7. For the CDR3, the DNA is TGTGCCAGCAGCCTGACTAGCAGCTACACCGGGGAGCTGTTTTTT. As protein: CASSLTSSYTGELFF.

This clone appeared a single time. This chain's CDR3 is CASSPPTGVGNTEAFF. CDR3 sequence (DNA): TGTGCCAGCTCACCACCGACGGGGGTCGGGAACACTGAAGCTTTCTTT. The chain joins TRBV18 to TRBJ1-1; a weak D match, TRBD1 (5 bases). Trimming took off 0 bases at V and 1 base at J, with 12 bases between the two ends. CDR1 and CDR2 from the germline V gene are KGHSH and LQKENI. This CDR3 has 16 residues.

The J gene is TRBJ1-1, the V gene TRBV11-3; 7 bases line up with TRBD1. V gave up 0 bases and J gave up 2 bases; unmatched junction bases: 12. The germline V gene encodes CDR1 SGHNT and CDR2 YENEEA. The CDR3 is 18 amino acids. The CDR3 region is CASSLDVWGRGGNTEAFF. The CDR3 DNA is TGTGCCAGCAGCTTAGATGTCTGGGGCAGGGGGGGCAACACTGAAGCTTTCTTT.

The chain is built from TRBV19 and TRBJ1-5; 8 bases align to TRBD1. Unmatched junction bases numbered 6, after V lost 5 bases and J lost 3 bases. The CDR3 length is 15 residues. Germline lookup yields CDR1 LNHDA and CDR2 SQIVND (reference sequence). The CDR3 region is CASSRQGYHNQPQHF. CDR3 in DNA: TGTGCCAGTAGTCGACAGGGGTACCACAATCAGCCCCAGCATTTT.

V gene TRBV7-2 combines with J gene TRBJ1-4; 7 bases fit TRBD1. Trimming took 2 bases from V and 5 from J; bases not matched to a gene: 5. The CDR3 is made up of 15 amino acids. Per the germline V gene, CDR1 is SGHTA and CDR2 is FQGNSA. The CDR3, as DNA: TGTGCCAGCAGCTTAAGGGACAGCTTAAATGAAAAACTGTTTTTT. This translates into CASSLRDSLNEKLFF.

The J gene is TRBJ2-5, the V gene TRBV4-1, with D tentatively TRBD2 (7 bases). CDR3 length: 15 amino acids. Germline CDR1 reads MGHRA; CDR2 reads YSYEKL. V was clipped by 4 bases and J by 4 bases, with 16 bases between them. The CDR3 reads CASSPDRGARETQYF. CDR3 nucleotides: TGCGCCAGCAGCCCGGATCGGGGGGCAAGAGAGACCCAGTACTTC.

This clone was counted between two and nine times. The chain employs TRBV27 and TRBJ1-1; maybe TRBD1 (6 bases). Deletions cut 7 bases from V and 12 bases from J, with 24 bases between. Germline CDR1 reads MNHEY; CDR2 reads SMNVEV (reference sequence). This CDR3 region has 14 residues. The CDR3 reads CASTLMWGHPVSFF. For the CDR3, the DNA is TGTGCCAGCACCCTCATGTGGGGACACCCGGTATCTTTCTTT.

This clone was observed a single time. This sequence joins TRBV2 and TRBJ2-7; 9 bases line up with TRBD1. Losses at the gene ends were 2 bases for V and 6 bases for J; bases not matched to a gene: 8. Germline loops: CDR1 SNHLY, CDR2 FYNNEI. This CDR3 has 15 amino acids. The CDR3 reads CASSEQRDRVGEQYF. CDR3 coding DNA: TGTGCCAGCAGTGAACAGCGGGACAGGGTAGGCGAGCAGTACTTC.

This chain connects TRBV27 to TRBJ1-1; unclear D gene. The CDR3 contains 16 residues. V gave up 2 bases and J gave up 1 base, with 14 bases separating them. Germline CDR1 and CDR2: MNHEY and SMNVEV (reference sequence). The CDR3 region is CASSLGGLRWNTEAFF. The CDR3 nucleotides are TGTGCCAGCAGTTTAGGAGGGTTACGGTGGAACACTGAAGCTTTCTTT.

The V and J genes are TRBV30 and TRBJ1-2; 9 bases align to TRBD1. V gave up 3 bases and J gave up 2 bases; unmatched junction bases: 4. The length of the CDR3 is 14 residues. CDR1 GTSNPN and CDR2 SVGIG come from the germline V gene (reference sequence). This CDR3 reads CAWSRGQGNYGYTF. The CDR3 coding sequence is TGTGCCTGGAGCAGGGGACAGGGAAACTATGGCTACACCTTC.

V and J are TRBV6-1 and TRBJ2-7; D might be TRBD1 (6 bases). Trimming took 0 bases from V and 7 from J, leaving 13 bases between them. CDR1 is MNHNS and CDR2 is SASEGT in the germline V gene. There are 14 residues in the CDR3. CDR3 DNA: TGTGCCAGCAGTGAAGCCTTGGACAGCACTGAGCAGTACTTC. It translates to CASSEALDSTEQYF.

V usage is TRBV7-2 and J usage is TRBJ2-1; 7 bases fit TRBD2. CDR3 length: 15 residues. The V gene end was trimmed by 4 bases and the J gene end by 4 bases; junction bases not matched to a gene: 7. Germline V gene data show CDR1 as SGHTA and CDR2 as FQGNSA. The CDR3 DNA reads TGTGCCAGCAGCTCCTTAGCGGGCCTATACAATGAGCAGTTCTTC. It specifies CASSSLAGLYNEQFF.

This rearrangement joins TRBV19 to TRBJ2-3; either TRBD1 or TRBD2 may fit D (6 bases each). The CDR3 runs 15 residues. Germline lookup yields CDR1 LNHDA and CDR2 SQIVND (reference sequence). Trimming pared 3 bases from V and 3 bases from J, leaving 13 bases between. CDR3 region: CASSMLLGGTDTQYF. The CDR3 bases are TGTGCCAGTAGTATGTTACTAGGGGGGACAGATACGCAGTATTTT.

The chain recombines TRBV7-2 with TRBJ2-4; weak D call: TRBD2 (6 bases). The CDR3 runs 17 residues. Trimming stripped 2 bases from V and 8 bases from J, with 22 bases between. Looked up from germline, CDR1 is SGHTA and CDR2 is FQGNSA. The CDR3 bases are TGTGCCAGCAGCTTACCGGGACTCCCAAGGTCGACGGACATTCAGTACTTC. It is translated as CASSLPGLPRSTDIQYF.

This clone was picked up a small number of times. This chain uses TRBV7-2 with TRBJ2-3, with 7 nucleotides matching TRBD1. The V segment lost 5 bases and the J segment 0 bases; nucleotides outside the gene matches: 2. Germline-derived CDR1 and CDR2 are SGHTA and FQGNSA. This CDR3 is 14 amino acids long. The CDR3 bases are TGTGCCAGCAGCCGGGACAGCAGCACAGATACGCAGTATTTT. Translating it yields CASSRDSSTDTQYF. Together with reference TRBV7-2 and TRBJ2-3, the CDR3 gives the full variable domain: GAGVSQSPSNKVTEKGKDVELRCDPISGHTALYWYRQSLGQGLEFLIYFQGNSAPDKSGLPSDRFSAERTGGSVSTLTIQRTQQEDSAVYLCASSRDSSTDTQYFGPGTRLTVL.

The chain employs TRBV4-2 and TRBJ1-2, with D hard to call. CDR1 is LGHNA and CDR2 is YNFKEQ in the germline V gene. The CDR3 has 16 amino acids. V was cut by 0 bases and J by 7 bases, with 18 bases left in between. The CDR3 loop reads CASSQDYAVSSPGYTF. The CDR3 nucleotides are TGTGCCAGCAGCCAAGATTACGCGGTTTCCTCTCCTGGCTACACCTTC.

This clone was recorded only once. The rearrangement links TRBV11-2 to TRBJ1-4, with D perhaps TRBD1 (5 bases). V was pared by 5 bases and J by 0 bases, with 16 bases between. Per germline, CDR1 SGHAT and CDR2 FQNNGV. The CDR3 sequence is 17 residues long. The CDR3 bases are TGTGCCAGCAGCCCTCCCCCAGGGCAAGCAACTAATGAAAAACTGTTTTTT. Its translation is CASSPPPGQATNEKLFF.

This clone has just a few counts. The rearrangement links TRBV5-1 to TRBJ1-1; 7 bases are a match to TRBD1. There are 14 residues in the CDR3. V shed 4 bases, J shed 1 base, and the junction held 4 bases outside the gene matches. Germline CDR1 and CDR2: SGHRS and YFSETQ. DNA of the CDR3: TGCGCCAGCAGCAACGACAGGGCGAACACTGAAGCTTTCTTT. This codes for CASSNDRANTEAFF.

The genes are TRBV25-1 and TRBJ2-7; perhaps TRBD1 as D (5 bases). Germline-derived CDR1 and CDR2 are MGHDK and SYGVNS. Trimming removed 2 bases from V and 6 bases from J, with 14 bases in between. The CDR3 spans 14 residues. The CDR3 region is CASSERPGAGEQYF. The CDR3 DNA is TGTGCCAGCAGTGAAAGGCCTGGGGCTGGCGAGCAGTACTTC.

The chain has TRBV10-3 and TRBJ1-1; TRBD1 aligns across 9 bases. There are 14 residues in the CDR3. CDR1 is ENHRY, CDR2 SYGVKD, per germline. V was clipped by 6 bases and J by 2 bases; unmatched bases: 4. In DNA form, the CDR3 reads TGTGCCATCAGCGGGACAGGGTTTAACACTGAAGCTTTCTTT. It specifies CAISGTGFNTEAFF.

The CDR3 DNA follows: TGCGCCAGCAGCGCCGGACAGGGGAAGCCCACCGGGGAGCTGTTTTTT. Translating gives CASSAGQGKPTGELFF. V and J are TRBV5-1 and TRBJ2-2; 9 positions match TRBD1. Germline-derived CDR1 and CDR2 are SGHRS and YFSETQ. CDR3 length: 16 residues. J gave up 4 bases and V 4 bases, and 8 bases lay outside the gene matches. The whole variable domain, remainder taken from reference TRBV5-1 and TRBJ2-2, is KAGVTQTPRYLIKTRGQQVTLSCSPISGHRSVSWYQQTPGQGLQFLFEYFSETQRNKGNFPGRFSGRQFSNSRSEMNVSTLELGDSALYLCASSAGQGKPTGELFFGEGSRLTVL.

The chain carries TRBV2 and TRBJ1-2; 7 positions match TRBD1. The CDR3 contains 16 residues. V lost 0 bases, J lost 7 bases, and 11 bases stayed unmatched. Germline values: CDR1 SNHLY, CDR2 FYNNEI. CDR3 DNA sequence: TGTGCCAGCAGTGAAGCAGGAGGGGGCGAGCTGTTTGGCTACACCTTC. It yields the protein CASSEAGGGELFGYTF.

The CDR3 is CASSLGLAGGLGDEQFF. The CDR3 region has the DNA TGTGCCAGCAGTTTAGGTTTAGCGGGAGGGCTCGGAGATGAGCAGTTCTTC. The rearrangement joins TRBV27 to TRBJ2-1; 11 nucleotides line up with TRBD2. This CDR3 has 17 amino acids. CDR1 is MNHEY, CDR2 SMNVEV, per germline (reference sequence). Unmatched junction bases numbered 11, after V lost 2 bases and J lost 8 bases.

The V gene is TRBV18, the J gene TRBJ2-3; TRBD1 is a possible D gene (6 bases). The V end lost 2 bases, the J end lost 0 bases, and 9 bases lay between the germline ends. The germline CDR1 and CDR2 sequences are KGHSH and LQKENI. This CDR3 has 15 residues. CDR3: CASSPKQGSTDTQYF. The CDR3 coding sequence is TGTGCCAGCTCACCAAAACAGGGAAGCACAGATACGCAGTATTTT.

CDR3 amino acids: CASLRTGAYEQYF. The DNA of the CDR3 is TGTGCCAGCTTACGGACAGGAGCCTACGAGCAGTACTTC. J is TRBJ2-7 and V is TRBV28; 7 bases are shared with TRBD1. V gave up 8 bases and J gave up 2 bases; unmatched junction bases: 6. The CDR3 spans 13 residues. Germline CDR1 reads MDHEN; CDR2 reads SYDVKM.